Presented here are 28 T cell receptor beta chains from one specimen sequenced in a study of blood T cells in healthy people across ages. Through a sample-barcoded 5' primer and a J-beta primer mix, a second PCR was run for roughly 6 to 12 cycles. MiXCR, applied by TCRdb to the 5' RACE reads, yields one record per CDR3 protein. Of 750,000 to 950,000 distinct CDR3 sequences listed, 25% to 35% were seen once; the top ten hold 9.5% to 13%. These same data were also listed under a study on T cells of mothers and their children.

Sequenced input: blood. These receptors all come from a woman aged 40 to 50 in good health.

In DNA, the CDR3 is TGTGCCAGTAGCCCGACAGCTACCAAAGAGACCCAGTACTTC. It specifies CASSPTATKETQYF. The chain couples TRBV19 to TRBJ2-5, with TRBD1 as a possible D gene (5 bases). The CDR3 contains 14 residues. The ends were cut back, 6 bases at V and 3 bases at J, with 14 bases in the middle. Germline-derived CDR1 and CDR2 are LNHDA and SQIVND (reference sequence).

This clonotype was observed a handful of times. The V gene is TRBV15, the J gene TRBJ2-5; D may be TRBD2 (6 bases). Deletions cut 1 base from V and 6 bases from J, with 9 bases between. This CDR3 region has 13 residues. Germline V gene data show CDR1 as LNHNV and CDR2 as YYDKDF (reference sequence). The CDR3: CATSRGGGKTQYF. The CDR3 region has the DNA TGTGCCACCAGCAGAGGTGGGGGGAAGACCCAGTACTTC.

This clonotype was seen ten or more times. V and J are TRBV10-3 and TRBJ2-5; D unresolved. Germline lookup yields CDR1 ENHRY and CDR2 SYGVKD. The V end lost 3 bases, the J end lost 5 bases, and 7 bases lay between the germline ends. This CDR3 spans 12 amino acids. CDR3 region: CAISDRAETQYF. CDR3 in DNA: TGTGCCATCAGTGATAGGGCGGAGACCCAGTACTTC.

The rearrangement links TRBV10-3 to TRBJ1-2; TRBD1 matches 8 bases. The CDR3 sequence is 16 residues long. The germline V gene encodes CDR1 ENHRY and CDR2 SYGVKD. The ends lost 2 bases at V and 0 bases at J; junction bases unmatched: 5. This CDR3 is CAISERTGTSNYGYTF. CDR3 bases: TGTGCCATCAGTGAGAGGACAGGGACTTCTAACTATGGCTACACCTTC.

V usage is TRBV29-1 and J usage is TRBJ2-4, with a tentative D call TRBD2 (7 bases). The CDR3 consists of 19 residues. V was cut by 4 bases and J by 3 bases, with 28 bases left in between. The germline CDR1 and CDR2 sequences are SQVTM and ANQGSEA. The CDR3 loop is CSVGFVFFGGRGDKNIQYF. CDR3 coding DNA: TGCAGCGTTGGATTTGTGTTCTTCGGGGGGCGAGGGGACAAAAACATTCAGTACTTC.

This clonotype was recorded a few times. The rearrangement joins TRBV14 to TRBJ2-1, with no clear D. Germline CDR1 reads SGHDN; CDR2 reads FVKESK. The CDR3 totals 11 residues. V lost 3 bases and J 8 bases, leaving 5 bases between the germline ends. CDR3 sequence (DNA): TGTGCCAGCAGCCATTGGGATGAGCAGTTCTTC. Protein: CASSHWDEQFF.

The V call is TRBV27, the J call TRBJ1-5; 9 nucleotides line up with TRBD1. The length of the CDR3 is 16 residues. The V gene's germline CDR1 is MNHEY and CDR2 SMNVEV (reference sequence). Losses at the gene ends were 3 bases for V and 1 base for J; bases not matched to a gene: 4. The CDR3 DNA reads as TGTGCCAGCAGTTTTTCCGGGACAGGGAGCAATCAGCCCCAGCATTTT. Encoded protein: CASSFSGTGSNQPQHF.

The chain joins TRBV29-1 to TRBJ1-1; D unclear. Germline V CDR1 and CDR2: SQVTM, ANQGSEA. The CDR3 loop spans 8 amino acids. This CDR3 reads CSMDGAFF. In DNA, the CDR3 is TGCAGTATGGATGGGGCTTTCTTT.

V gene TRBV5-1 combines with J gene TRBJ1-1; the D gene is possibly TRBD1 (6 bases). Germline assignment: CDR1 SGHRS and CDR2 YFSETQ. Between the trimmed V and J ends, which lost 3 bases and 4 bases, there was a span of 10 bases. This CDR3 is 13 amino acids long. The CDR3 DNA follows: TGCGCCAGCAGCTGGACAGCGACCACTGAAGCTTTCTTT. Residues: CASSWTATTEAFF.

V and J are TRBV12-3 or TRBV12-4 and TRBJ2-1, with 10 bases fitting TRBD1. Germline trimming cut 3 bases from V and 4 bases from J; bases unmatched to any gene: 3. The CDR3 contains 15 residues. CDR3 nucleotide sequence: TGTGCCAGCAGTTTTGGACAGGGGGTATACAATGAGCAGTTCTTC. It specifies CASSFGQGVYNEQFF.

This clonotype has more than one count but fewer than ten. The chain combines TRBV3-1 with TRBJ2-1, with D perhaps matching TRBD1 or TRBD2 (5 bases each). Trimming stripped 4 bases from V and 6 bases from J, with 13 bases between. The length of the CDR3 is 14 residues. Germline values: CDR1 LGHDT, CDR2 YNNKEL (reference sequence). In DNA form, the CDR3 reads TGTGCCAGCAGCCGAAATCGAGGGGTCAATGAGCAGTTCTTC. Amino acid sequence: CASSRNRGVNEQFF.

This clonotype was seen repeatedly, ten times or more. The chain links TRBV27 to TRBJ1-2; D is perhaps TRBD1 (6 bases). CDR3 length: 14 residues. V lost 5 bases, J lost 5 bases, and 15 bases lay in between. Germline V gene data show CDR1 as MNHEY and CDR2 as SMNVEV (reference sequence). The DNA for the CDR3 is TGTGCCAGCAGTCCATGGACAGATTCTTATGGCTACACCTTC. It yields the protein CASSPWTDSYGYTF.

As to this clonotype: A much larger clone lies a single base off, so this may be a read error. This chain joins TRBV4-1 and TRBJ1-5, with unresolved D. The germline CDR1 and CDR2 sequences are MGHRA and YSYEKL. The V gene lost 6 bases and the J gene lost 6 bases, with 12 bases spanning the gap. This CDR3 has 13 amino acids. This chain's CDR3 is CASSASGCQPQHF. The CDR3 region has the DNA TGCGCCAGCAGTGCCTCGGGGTGTCAGCCCCAGCATTTT.

This clonotype was counted between two and nine times. Here the CDR3 DNA reads TGTGCCAGCAGCTTAGCGGCAGCAGCCAAAAACATTCAGTACTTC. Its translation: CASSLAAAAKNIQYF. The chain combines TRBV7-9 with TRBJ2-4; D is uncertain. The V and J ends lost 0 bases and 0 bases respectively, with 6 bases between them. Per the germline V gene, CDR1 is SEHNR and CDR2 is FQNEAQ (reference sequence). CDR3 size: 15 residues.

The chain combines TRBV27 with TRBJ2-5, with 7 bases that match TRBD1. The CDR3 extends over 16 amino acids. The V and J ends lost 0 bases and 4 bases, in that order; junction bases with no gene match: 8. Germline V lookup: CDR1 MNHEY, CDR2 SMNVEV (reference sequence). CDR3: CASSLSFPGGGETQYF. The CDR3 DNA reads as TGTGCCAGCAGTTTATCGTTTCCAGGGGGTGGAGAGACCCAGTACTTC.

This clonotype occurred a few times. The chain links TRBV6-5 to TRBJ1-1; D perhaps matches TRBD1 (6 bases). V was shortened by 2 bases and J by 0 bases, with 13 bases between the two germline ends. This CDR3 contains 16 residues. Germline loops: CDR1 MNHEY, CDR2 SVGAGI. The CDR3 is CASSYMRGAMNTEAFF. As DNA, the CDR3 is TGTGCCAGCAGTTACATGAGGGGGGCTATGAACACTGAAGCTTTCTTT.

Points on this clonotype: It may be a read error: a sequence one base away is much more abundant. The V and J genes are TRBV4-3 and TRBJ2-5, with a weak D call TRBD1 (5 bases). The CDR3 runs to 15 residues. V was pared by 1 base and J by 11 bases, with 20 bases between. Per the germline V gene, CDR1 is LGHNA and CDR2 is YSLEER. CDR3 residues: CASSQGTSTYNEQYF. CDR3 in DNA: TGCGCCAGCAGCCAAGGGACATCCACCTACAATGAGCAGTACTTC.

The chain uses TRBV9 and TRBJ2-1; TRBD2 matches at 9 bases. The ends lost 0 bases at V and 5 bases at J; junction bases unmatched: 6. Germline loops: CDR1 SGDLS, CDR2 YYNGEE. The CDR3 extends over 16 amino acids. CDR3 sequence: CASSVEERGAHNEQFF. CDR3 nucleotide sequence: TGTGCCAGCAGCGTAGAGGAGCGGGGGGCCCACAATGAGCAGTTCTTC.

Only a few counts were recorded for this clonotype. This sequence joins TRBV18 and TRBJ2-6; no definite D call. The V gene's germline CDR1 is KGHSH and CDR2 LQKENI. Trimming cost V 4 bases and J 0 bases, with 4 bases left between them. This CDR3 comprises 14 residues. CDR3: CASSRTSGANVLTF. CDR3 sequence (DNA): TGTGCCAGCTCACGTACCTCTGGGGCCAACGTCCTGACTTTC.

About this clonotype itself: A read error may be the cause here, since a much bigger clone is one base away. V gene TRBV20-1 combines with J gene TRBJ2-3; 11 nucleotides agree with TRBD2. The CDR3 is 15 residues long. J gave up 5 bases and V 7 bases, and 11 bases lay outside the gene matches. In germline, CDR1 is DFQATT, CDR2 SNEGSKA (reference sequence). The CDR3: CSVDILAGGGDTQYF. Here the CDR3 DNA reads TGCAGTGTAGACATCCTAGCGGGGGGCGGAGATACGCAGTATTTT.

The CDR3 spells CATSGACGTCTDTQYF. The CDR3 DNA reads TGTGCCACCAGTGGGGCGTGCGGAACTTGCACAGATACGCAGTATTTT. The V gene is TRBV24-1, the J gene TRBJ2-3; D gene uncertain. The CDR3 sequence is 16 residues long. The V gene lost 5 bases and the J gene lost 1 base, with 15 bases spanning the gap. CDR1 is KGHDR and CDR2 is SFDVKD in the germline V gene.

To note about this clonotype: A single base separates this from a much larger clone, so it may be a read error. The chain carries TRBV7-8 and TRBJ2-1; D gene ambiguous. The J call is uncertain, as TRBJ2-7 better fits the DNA end. CDR3 size: 16 residues. Germline V gene data show CDR1 as SGHVS and CDR2 as FQNEAQ. The CDR3 reads CASSSLDVPWSYEQYF. CDR3 in DNA: TGTGCCAGCAGCTCATTAGACGTCCCTTGGTCCTACGAGCAGTACTTC.

The chain couples TRBV5-1 to TRBJ1-2; TRBD1 might be the D (5 bases). This CDR3 spans 12 amino acids. V lost 4 bases and J 8 bases, leaving 12 bases between the germline ends. Germline V CDR1 and CDR2: SGHRS, YFSETQ. The CDR3 here is CASSRGMGGYTF. For the CDR3, the DNA is TGCGCCAGCAGCCGGGGGATGGGCGGCTACACCTTC. Drawing the rest from reference TRBV5-1 and TRBJ1-2, the complete variable domain is KAGVTQTPRYLIKTRGQQVTLSCSPISGHRSVSWYQQTPGQGLQFLFEYFSETQRNKGNFPGRFSGRQFSNSRSEMNVSTLELGDSALYLCASSRGMGGYTFGSGTRLTVV.

The chain recombines TRBV7-2 with TRBJ1-2, with D possibly TRBD1 on 5 matching bases. CDR1 SGHTA and CDR2 FQGNSA come from the germline V gene. The CDR3 runs 14 residues. Trimming pared 5 bases from V and 3 bases from J, leaving 13 bases between. As DNA, the CDR3 is TGTGCCAGCAGCCCCCAACAGGACTACTATGGCTACACCTTC. It encodes CASSPQQDYYGYTF. Looking up the rest from reference TRBV7-2 and TRBJ1-2 gives the full variable domain: GAGVSQSPSNKVTEKGKDVELRCDPISGHTALYWYRQSLGQGLEFLIYFQGNSAPDKSGLPSDRFSAERTGGSVSTLTIQRTQQEDSAVYLCASSPQQDYYGYTFGSGTRLTVV.

This clonotype was counted ten times or more. The chain couples TRBV20-1 to TRBJ1-4, with D unclear. Per the germline V gene, CDR1 is DFQATT and CDR2 is SNEGSKA (reference sequence). Trimming removed 3 bases from V and 3 bases from J, with 11 bases in between. The CDR3 spans 14 residues. CDR3 sequence (DNA): TGCAGTGCTAGGCGGATGGGGTCTAATGAAAAACTGTTTTTT. Translated, it gives CSARRMGSNEKLFF.

This chain links TRBV5-5 with TRBJ2-7; 9 nucleotides agree with TRBD1. The CDR3 extends over 16 amino acids. CDR1 and CDR2 from the germline V gene are SGHKS and YYEKEE (reference sequence). Unmatched junction bases numbered 11, after V lost 5 bases and J lost 2 bases. CDR3: CASRKPGQGSPYEQYF. As DNA, the CDR3 is TGTGCCAGCAGGAAGCCGGGACAGGGTTCCCCCTACGAGCAGTACTTC.

V gene TRBV24-1 combines with J gene TRBJ2-7; 9 nucleotides agree with TRBD1. This CDR3 is 17 amino acids long. Looked up from germline, CDR1 is KGHDR and CDR2 is SFDVKD. V shed 1 base, J shed 7 bases, and the junction held 13 bases outside the gene matches. The CDR3, as DNA: TGTGCCACCAGTGATTTAGCCGCCGGGACAGGGACGTGGGAGCAGTACTTC. Residues: CATSDLAAGTGTWEQYF.

The J gene is TRBJ1-1, the V gene TRBV20-1, with D unclear. The V end was cut by 1 base, the J end by 0 bases, with 6 bases between. The CDR3 extends over 13 amino acids. The germline gives CDR1 DFQATT, CDR2 SNEGSKA (reference sequence). In DNA, the CDR3 is TGCAGTGCTAGAGTCCAGATGAACACTGAAGCTTTCTTT. Amino acid sequence: CSARVQMNTEAFF.